This passage covers 7 T cell receptor beta chains from one sample sequenced in a study of T cells after posttransplantation cyclophosphamide. A marrow graft followed busulfan-fludarabine conditioning, with cyclophosphamide on days +3 and +4. This table comes from immunoSEQ multiplex PCR, and its TCRdb copy is limited to in-frame clones, with some not included. The sample offers roughly 10,000 clones and no singletons, the top ten holding around 24%. Specimen: PBMCs, collected after allogeneic stem cell transplant with posttransplant cyclophosphamide. The receptors come from a female patient between 40 and 50 years old who received an allogeneic stem cell transplant from a related donor, was CMV-positive, and had no GVHD. Some T cells may be the graft donor's.

This clone has more than one count but fewer than ten. The chain employs TRBV18 and TRBJ2-2; D call uncertain. The ends were cut back, 6 bases at V and 2 bases at J, with 7 bases in the middle. CDR1 and CDR2 (germline): KGHSH, LQKENI. The CDR3 has 13 residues. The CDR3 spells CASSTRNTGELFF. In DNA form, the CDR3 reads TGTGCCAGCTCCACGCGCAACACCGGGGAGCTGTTTTTT.

This clone was observed many times. The chain joins TRBV4-1 to TRBJ1-5; D gene uncertain. Trimming cost V 1 base and J 6 bases, with 7 bases left between them. Germline loops: CDR1 MGHRA, CDR2 YSYEKL. CDR3 length: 13 residues. The CDR3 bases are TGCGCCAGCAGCCAAGTCGCCGGTCAGCCCCAGCATTTT. Translated: CASSQVAGQPQHF.

This clone was picked up many times. The chain recombines TRBV5-1 with TRBJ1-1; D is perhaps TRBD1 (6 bases). V was cut by 0 bases and J by 11 bases, with 11 bases left in between. This CDR3 has 12 amino acids. The germline gives CDR1 SGHRS, CDR2 YFSETQ. The CDR3 spells CASSLETGAAFF. CDR3 nucleotides: TGCGCCAGCAGCTTGGAGACAGGAGCGGCTTTCTTT.

Many counts were recorded for this clone. The chain combines TRBV5-1 with TRBJ2-3, with 9 nucleotides matching TRBD2. This CDR3 region has 14 residues. Germline V gene lookup returns CDR1 SGHRS and CDR2 YFSETQ. Trimming removed 7 bases from V and 6 bases from J; junction bases left unmatched: 9. CDR3 sequence: CASGESGGRDTQYF. The DNA of the CDR3 is TGCGCCAGCGGGGAAAGCGGGGGGCGCGATACGCAGTATTTT.

Many counts were recorded for this clone. The V and J genes are TRBV28 and TRBJ2-1; 9 bases line up with TRBD2. CDR1 is MDHEN and CDR2 is SYDVKM in the germline V gene. This CDR3 comprises 16 residues. Losses at the gene ends were 3 bases for V and 7 bases for J; bases not matched to a gene: 10. CDR3 amino acids: CASSLWGGGARNEQFF. CDR3 coding DNA: TGTGCCAGCAGTTTGTGGGGCGGGGGGGCACGGAATGAGCAGTTCTTC.

This clone was counted ten times or more. The chain carries TRBV5-1 and TRBJ1-1, with a tentative D call TRBD1 (6 bases). Germline CDR1 and CDR2: SGHRS and YFSETQ. The V gene lost 3 bases and the J gene lost 4 bases, with 13 bases spanning the gap. The length of the CDR3 is 14 residues. CDR3 bases: TGCGCCAGCAGCTATTTGGACAGACCCACTGAAGCTTTCTTT. Amino acids: CASSYLDRPTEAFF.

This clone was seen ten or more times. The rearrangement joins TRBV27 to TRBJ1-2; D may be TRBD1 (6 bases). The CDR3 loop spans 13 amino acids. The germline V and J ends were trimmed by 2 bases and 10 bases, with 14 bases remaining between them. The germline gives CDR1 MNHEY, CDR2 SMNVEV (reference sequence). The CDR3 spells CASSLSFGQLYTF. The CDR3 nucleotides are TGTGCCAGCAGTTTAAGTTTCGGACAGCTCTACACCTTC.